The 23 T cell receptor beta chains below come from one sample, sequenced in a study of cytomegalovirus exposure and HLA in healthy donors. PCR employed 60 Vbeta and 13 Jbeta primers. The assay was immunoSEQ multiplex PCR, and TCRdb's table has in-frame clones only and misses some. Among 140,000 to 150,000 clones listed, over 70% were seen once. Source material: PBMCs. Receptors were obtained from a man aged 40-55 years in good health and CMV-seronegative.

This clone was picked up a small number of times. V usage is TRBV5-6 and J usage is TRBJ2-3, with D hard to call. From germline, CDR1 is SGHDT and CDR2 YYEEEE. The V gene lost 0 bases and the J gene lost 3 bases, with 11 bases spanning the gap. CDR3 size: 15 residues. The CDR3 bases are TGTGCCAGCAGCTTGGGTAAAAAGACTACAGATACGCAGTATTTT. Encoded protein: CASSLGKKTTDTQYF.

This chain's CDR3 is CASRVSADTQYF. CDR3 nucleotides: TGTGCCAGCAGGGTGTCGGCAGATACGCAGTATTTT. This chain uses TRBV28 with TRBJ2-3, with unresolved D. The CDR3 spans 12 residues. Germline-derived CDR1 and CDR2 are MDHEN and SYDVKM. V dropped 6 bases and J dropped 4 bases, with 8 bases sitting between them.

This rearrangement joins TRBV14 to TRBJ1-6; 8 bases are a match to TRBD1. CDR1 SGHDN and CDR2 FVKESK come from the germline V gene. The CDR3 spans 14 residues. J gave up 7 bases and V 6 bases, and 5 bases lay outside the gene matches. CDR3 bases: TGTGCCAGCAGTTTCAGGGGGCGAAATTCACCCCTCCACTTT. Its protein product is CASSFRGRNSPLHF.

The V and J genes are TRBV7-9 and TRBJ2-3; no firm D call. The CDR3 length is 14 residues. V gave up 2 bases and J gave up 3 bases, with 9 bases separating them. Per the germline V gene, CDR1 is SEHNR and CDR2 is FQNEAQ (reference sequence). The CDR3 here is CASSLFVRTDTQYF. The CDR3 DNA reads TGTGCCAGCAGCTTATTCGTGCGGACAGATACGCAGTATTTT.

The chain employs TRBV2 and TRBJ2-3; weak D call: TRBD1 (6 bases). The V end lost 3 bases, the J end lost 4 bases, and 11 bases lay between the germline ends. CDR3 length equals 14 residues. Germline CDR1 SNHLY, CDR2 FYNNEI. CDR3 protein: CASSDGGAPDTQYF. The DNA of the CDR3 is TGTGCCAGCAGTGATGGGGGCGCCCCAGATACGCAGTATTTT.

The rearrangement uses TRBV6-1 and TRBJ1-2; D is ambiguous. The germline CDR1 and CDR2 sequences are MNHNS and SASEGT. With 2 bases removed from V and 0 bases from J, the gap between germline ends came to 4 bases. The CDR3 is 13 residues long. CDR3 sequence: CASSEPANYGYTF. CDR3 bases: TGTGCCAGCAGTGAACCAGCTAACTATGGCTACACCTTC.

This clone came up a few times. The J gene is TRBJ2-2, the V gene TRBV10-3, with unresolved D. The germline gives CDR1 ENHRY, CDR2 SYGVKD. The CDR3 extends over 12 amino acids. Trimming cost V 7 bases and J 1 base, with 4 bases left between them. DNA for the CDR3: TGTGCCATCACCCAGAACACCGGGGAGCTGTTTTTT. Its translation: CAITQNTGELFF.

The V gene is TRBV6-4, the J gene TRBJ1-2, with no clear D. Germline V gene data show CDR1 as MRHNA and CDR2 as SNTAGT. The ends were cut back, 4 bases at V and 4 bases at J, with 16 bases in the middle. This CDR3 comprises 15 residues. CDR3 coding DNA: TGTGCCAGCAGTGCCGCAGGCCATGCTGGCTATGGCTACACCTTC. It is translated as CASSAAGHAGYGYTF.

This clone came up a few times. V and J are TRBV19 and TRBJ2-3; 9 nucleotides match TRBD1. The CDR3 runs to 14 residues. V shed 4 bases, J shed 6 bases, and the junction held 5 bases outside the gene matches. CDR1 and CDR2 from the germline V gene are LNHDA and SQIVND (reference sequence). The CDR3 bases are TGTGCCAGTAGTAACCGGGACAGGGTGGATACGCAGTATTTT. Residues: CASSNRDRVDTQYF.

The chain has TRBV5-6 and TRBJ2-5; possibly TRBD1 for D (6 bases). The end of the DNA aligns better with TRBJ2-7, so the J call may be wrong. Germline V gene lookup returns CDR1 SGHDT and CDR2 YYEEEE. The CDR3 has 14 amino acids. Here the CDR3 reads CASSLQGRSYEQYF. The CDR3, as DNA: TGTGCCAGCAGCTTGCAGGGGCGGTCCTACGAGCAGTACTTC.

This clone is a singleton in its sample. The chain joins TRBV7-9 to TRBJ1-2; D is undetermined. CDR1 is SEHNR and CDR2 is FQNEAQ in the germline V gene (reference sequence). CDR3 length: 16 amino acids. V was clipped by 5 bases and J by 0 bases, with 16 bases between them. The CDR3 nucleotides are TGTGCCAGCAGCCCATCGCTCCGGGAAGCTAACTATGGCTACACCTTC. It yields the protein CASSPSLREANYGYTF.

The rearrangement uses TRBV11-2 and TRBJ1-5; D gene ambiguous. The CDR3 loop spans 13 amino acids. The germline gives CDR1 SGHAT, CDR2 FQNNGV. The V end was cut by 2 bases, the J end by 4 bases, with 6 bases between. CDR3 sequence: CASSLWRNQPQHF. DNA for the CDR3: TGTGCCAGCAGCTTATGGAGAAATCAGCCCCAGCATTTT.

V is TRBV6-6 and J is TRBJ2-7; D may be TRBD1 (6 bases). CDR3 length equals 15 residues. Germline CDR1 reads MNHNY; CDR2 reads SVGAGI (reference sequence). V shed 4 bases and J shed 3 bases, with 16 bases lying between them. CDR3 sequence reads: CASSSYGQNDYEQYF. DNA for the CDR3: TGTGCCAGCAGTTCATACGGACAGAACGACTACGAGCAGTACTTC.

This clone was seen only a few times. The chain uses TRBV10-3 and TRBJ1-6; 7 bases match TRBD1. The CDR3 length is 14 residues. The V and J ends lost 8 bases and 8 bases, in that order; junction bases with no gene match: 9. Germline V gene data show CDR1 as ENHRY and CDR2 as SYGVKD. CDR3 DNA sequence: TGTGCCATCGACCAGACAGGGAACGATTCACCCCTCCACTTT. Translating gives CAIDQTGNDSPLHF.

This chain links TRBV7-9 with TRBJ1-2; 10 bases are a match to TRBD1. The length of the CDR3 is 14 residues. Germline V gene sequence: CDR1 SEHNR, CDR2 FQNEAQ (reference sequence). V lost 5 bases and J lost 7; bases outside the gene matches: 7. The CDR3 DNA is TGTGCCAGCAGCCCACCGACAGGGGGCCGTGGCTACACCTTC. It yields the protein CASSPPTGGRGYTF.

This clone was seen more than once but under ten times. The chain carries TRBV6-5 and TRBJ1-5; D remains unclear. Germline lookup yields CDR1 MNHEY and CDR2 SVGAGI. The CDR3 extends over 13 amino acids. V shed 8 bases and J shed 3 bases, with 11 bases lying between them. The CDR3: CASALADNQPQHF. In DNA form, the CDR3 reads TGTGCCAGCGCATTGGCCGACAATCAGCCCCAGCATTTT.

The chain couples TRBV28 to TRBJ2-1, with TRBD2 identical over 8 bases. The V gene's germline CDR1 is MDHEN and CDR2 SYDVKM. The CDR3 covers 15 residues. Trimming at V came to 5 bases and at J to 4 bases, leaving 7 bases not matched to a gene. The CDR3 coding sequence is TGTGCCAGCAGTAGGTTGCGGGGGGCATACAATGAGCAGTTCTTC. Translated, it gives CASSRLRGAYNEQFF.

The chain combines TRBV6-5 with TRBJ2-1, with 11 bases that match TRBD2. The CDR3 contains 14 residues. Germline V CDR1 and CDR2: MNHEY, SVGAGI. J gave up 4 bases and V 6 bases, and 2 bases lay outside the gene matches. CDR3 amino acids: CASRPSGGYNEQFF. The CDR3 DNA reads as TGTGCCAGCAGACCTAGCGGGGGGTACAATGAGCAGTTCTTC.

This clone was observed a handful of times. This chain's CDR3 is CASSLGGGLGDSYEQYF. The CDR3, as DNA: TGCGCCAGCAGCTTGGGGGGGGGTTTAGGGGACTCCTACGAGCAGTACTTC. This chain links TRBV5-1 with TRBJ2-7; TRBD2 aligns across 7 bases. Germline lookup yields CDR1 SGHRS and CDR2 YFSETQ. The V gene end was trimmed by 0 bases and the J gene end by 0 bases; junction bases not matched to a gene: 9. This CDR3 comprises 17 residues.

The genes are TRBV9 and TRBJ2-7, with 8 positions matching TRBD2. V shed 1 base, J shed 4 bases, and the junction held 1 base outside the gene matches. CDR1 is SGDLS, CDR2 YYNGEE, per germline. The CDR3 is made up of 13 amino acids. The CDR3 nucleotides are TGTGCCAGCAGCGTATCGGGGGGGTACGAGCAGTACTTC. This gives the protein CASSVSGGYEQYF. The whole variable domain, remainder taken from reference TRBV9 and TRBJ2-7, is DSGVTQTPKHLITATGQRVTLRCSPRSGDLSVYWYQQSLDQGLQFLIQYYNGEERAKGNILERFSAQQFPDLHSELNLSSLELGDSALYFCASSVSGGYEQYFGPGTRLTVT.

This clone was seen just once. V and J are TRBV27 and TRBJ2-3, with unresolved D. The germline V gene has CDR1 MNHEY and CDR2 SMNVEV (reference sequence). The CDR3 consists of 12 residues. V shed 5 bases and J shed 3 bases, with 6 bases lying between them. The DNA of the CDR3 is TGTGCCAGCAGTCCGTTTACAGATACGCAGTATTTT. It specifies CASSPFTDTQYF.

This clone was counted a single time. The chain employs TRBV30 and TRBJ2-3; D gene ambiguous. V lost 0 bases and J lost 0, with 10 bases in between. The CDR3 loop spans 15 amino acids. Germline CDR1 is GTSNPN and CDR2 is SVGIG (reference sequence). DNA for the CDR3: TGTGCCTGGAGTGTAGCCGCTACTAGCACAGATACGCAGTATTTT. Amino acids: CAWSVAATSTDTQYF.

This chain uses TRBV7-3 with TRBJ1-6, with 9 bases matching TRBD1. The CDR3 runs 19 residues. The V gene's germline CDR1 is SGHTA and CDR2 FQGTGA. Unmatched junction bases numbered 13, after V lost 5 bases and J lost 2 bases. DNA of the CDR3: TGTGCCAGCAGCACCCGGGACAGGGTATGGGAAACCTATAATTCACCCCTCCACTTT. Its translation is CASSTRDRVWETYNSPLHF.